This T cell receptor (beta chain) emerged from a study of human thymus T cells. CDR1 and CDR2 from the germline V gene are MGHRA and YSYEKL. V gave up 1 base and J gave up 9 bases, with 28 bases separating them. There are 20 residues in the CDR3. Here immunoSEQ multiplex PCR was the method, and the copy in TCRdb shows in-frame clones only, minus some. The data contain approximately 46,000 clones, 85% to 95% of them seen just once; the ten biggest clones take up 0.15% to 0.2%. Material for sequencing was blood. This receptor was taken from a girl in the first two years of life with a congenital heart defect but otherwise immunologically healthy. The genes are TRBV4-1 and TRBJ1-6, with unresolved D. The CDR3 here is CASSQGLSKPAPGNVSPLHF. The CDR3 region has the DNA TGCGCCAGCAGCCAAGGATTATCCAAACCCGCACCTGGAAACGTTTCACCCCTCCACTTT.